This TCR beta chain appears in the sequencing data of a study of identical twins. General study results and limits: Out-of-frame alpha sequences shared between twins exhibited an excess of low generation probability.

CDR3 length: 14 residues. CDR1 SQVTM and CDR2 ANQGSEA come from the germline V gene. The ends were cut back, 6 bases at V and 7 bases at J, with 21 bases in the middle. Template switching added a universal primer site; cDNA carried unique molecular identifiers. TCRdb passed the 5' RACE reads through MiXCR, listing each CDR3 protein once. The data show hundreds of thousands of distinct CDR3 sequences, with about 12% seen just once and around 1.5% held by the top ten. This clonotype was detected ten times or more. The target antigen is unknown. This sample was also put to use in a study of yellow fever vaccine responses in identical twins. That report notes: Reportedly, twins showed a vaccine T cell response that looked partly convergent and partly personalized.

The sequencing input was PBMCs. The chain has TRBV29-1 and TRBJ1-2; the D gene is possibly TRBD1 (5 bases). This clonotype was obtained from a woman under 30 in good health. The CDR3 region is CSVYAGRALGGYTF. The CDR3, as DNA: TGCAGCGTCTACGCGGGCAGGGCCCTTGGTGGCTACACCTTC.